This entry concerns a single T cell receptor (beta chain). TCRdb itself ran the 5' RACE reads through MiXCR, one entry per CDR3 protein. The sample contains about 240,000 distinct CDR3 sequences, 8% to 11% of which appear only once. The data are from a study of identical twins. The CDR3 contains 14 residues. Between the trimmed V and J ends, which lost 9 bases and 7 bases, there was a span of 22 bases. In germline, CDR1 is SGHAT, CDR2 FQNNGV. The V and J genes are TRBV11-2 and TRBJ2-7, with D possibly matching TRBD1 (6 bases). The source of this sequence is a man aged 50 or older in good health. The specimen sequenced was memory T cells sorted from blood. CDR3 region: CARTGGGVAREQYF. CDR3 bases: TGTGCCAGGACGGGTGGGGGCGTTGCGCGGGAGCAGTACTTC. The full variable domain, with the rest looked up from reference TRBV11-2 and TRBJ2-7, is EAGVAQSPRYKIIEKRQSVAFWCNPISGHATLYWYQQILGQGPKLLIQFQNNGVVDDSQLPKDRFSAERLKGVDSTLKIQPAKLEDSAVYLCARTGGGVAREQYFGPGTRLTVT.